This T cell receptor beta chain emerged from a study of blood T cell repertoires in COVID-19. Whole-study context: T cells, B-cell-depleted T cells, or PBMCs supplied cDNA or gDNA.

This CDR3 spans 15 amino acids. Germline V gene lookup returns CDR1 SGHNT and CDR2 YYREEE (reference sequence). The J segment lost 3 bases and the V segment lost 2 bases, leaving 4 bases of the junction unmatched. Original processing methods: Reference gene primer amplification gave estimated nucleated cell counts. Using immunoSEQ multiplex PCR, the repertoire was profiled, and TCRdb retains in-frame clones only, with some absent. The V and J calls and clone size are taken from that table; D and trimming were inferred from the DNA. The repertoire holds around 23,000 clones, with around 90% as singletons.

Sequencing was done on a sample of peripheral blood. V usage is TRBV5-4 and J usage is TRBJ1-3; 8 bases are a match to TRBD1. The clonotype originates from a human donor in a cohort sampled during active COVID-19. In DNA, the CDR3 is TGTGCCAGCAGCTTATACACAGGGGGTGGAAACACCATATATTTT. Protein sequence: CASSLYTGGGNTIYF.